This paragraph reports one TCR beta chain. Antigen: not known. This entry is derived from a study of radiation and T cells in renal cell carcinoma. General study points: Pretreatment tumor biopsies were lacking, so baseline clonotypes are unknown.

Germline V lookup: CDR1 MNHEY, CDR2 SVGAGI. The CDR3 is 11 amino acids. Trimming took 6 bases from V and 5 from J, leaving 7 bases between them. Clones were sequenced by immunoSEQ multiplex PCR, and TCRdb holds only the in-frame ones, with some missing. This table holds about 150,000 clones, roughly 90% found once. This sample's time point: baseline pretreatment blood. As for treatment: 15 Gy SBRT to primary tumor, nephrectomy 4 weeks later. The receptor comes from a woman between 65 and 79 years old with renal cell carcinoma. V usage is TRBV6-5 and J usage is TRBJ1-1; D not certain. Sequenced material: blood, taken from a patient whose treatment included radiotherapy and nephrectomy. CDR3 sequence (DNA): TGTGCCAGCAGGGGAAATACTGAAGCTTTCTTT. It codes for CASRGNTEAFF.